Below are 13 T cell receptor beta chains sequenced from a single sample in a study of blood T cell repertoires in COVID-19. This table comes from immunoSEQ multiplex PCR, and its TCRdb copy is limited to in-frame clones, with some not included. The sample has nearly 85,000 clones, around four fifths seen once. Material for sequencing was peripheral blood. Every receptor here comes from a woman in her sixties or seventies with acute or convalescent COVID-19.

CDR3 bases: TGTGCCACCAGTGATTCCACCTACAATGAGCAGTTCTTC. It specifies CATSDSTYNEQFF. The chain carries TRBV24-1 and TRBJ2-1; no reliable D call. Trimming cost V 2 bases and J 2 bases, with 3 bases left between them. The CDR3 extends over 13 amino acids. Germline V gene sequence: CDR1 KGHDR, CDR2 SFDVKD.

Written as DNA, the CDR3 is TGTGCCAGCAGCTTAGAGACCCCTCGGGGGAACACTGAAGCTTTCTTT. It codes for CASSLETPRGNTEAFF. The chain has TRBV7-8 and TRBJ1-1; D is ambiguous. This CDR3 contains 16 residues. V was cut by 1 base and J by 1 base, with 13 bases left in between. CDR1 and CDR2 from the germline V gene are SGHVS and FQNEAQ. Full variable domain (remainder filled in from reference TRBV7-8 and TRBJ1-1): GAGVSQSPRYKVAKRGQDVALRCDPISGHVSLFWYQQALGQGPEFLTYFQNEAQLDKSGLPSDRFFAERPEGSVSTLKIQRTQQEDSAVYLCASSLETPRGNTEAFFGQGTRLTVV.

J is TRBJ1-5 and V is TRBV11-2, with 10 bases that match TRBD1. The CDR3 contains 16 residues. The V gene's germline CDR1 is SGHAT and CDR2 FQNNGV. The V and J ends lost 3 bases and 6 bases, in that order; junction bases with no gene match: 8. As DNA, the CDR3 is TGTGCCAGCAGCTTTTACAAGGACAGGGGGGGTCAGCCCCAGCATTTT. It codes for CASSFYKDRGGQPQHF.

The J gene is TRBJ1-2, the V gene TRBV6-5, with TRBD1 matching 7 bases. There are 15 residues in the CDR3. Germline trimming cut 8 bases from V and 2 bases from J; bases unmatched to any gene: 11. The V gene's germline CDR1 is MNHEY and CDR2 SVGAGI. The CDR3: CASLTMRQGNYGYTF. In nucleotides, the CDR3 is TGTGCCAGCCTAACGATGAGACAGGGCAACTATGGCTACACCTTC.

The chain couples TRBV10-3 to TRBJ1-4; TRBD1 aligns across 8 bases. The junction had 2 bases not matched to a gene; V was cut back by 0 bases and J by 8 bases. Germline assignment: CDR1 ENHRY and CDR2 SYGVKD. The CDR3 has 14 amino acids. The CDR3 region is CAISESTGEEKLFF. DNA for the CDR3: TGTGCCATCAGTGAGTCGACAGGGGAAGAAAAACTGTTTTTT.

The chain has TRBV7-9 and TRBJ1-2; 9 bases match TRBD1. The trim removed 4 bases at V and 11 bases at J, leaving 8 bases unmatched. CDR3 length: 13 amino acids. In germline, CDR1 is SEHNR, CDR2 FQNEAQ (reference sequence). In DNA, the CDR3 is TGTGCCAGCAGCTCCCCCCCCGGGACAGGGTACACCTTC. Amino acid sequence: CASSSPPGTGYTF.

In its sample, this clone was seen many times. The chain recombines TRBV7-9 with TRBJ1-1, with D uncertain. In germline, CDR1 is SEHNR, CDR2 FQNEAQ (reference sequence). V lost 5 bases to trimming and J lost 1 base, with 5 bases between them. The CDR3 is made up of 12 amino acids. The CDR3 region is CASSQANTEAFF. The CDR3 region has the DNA TGTGCCAGCAGCCAAGCGAACACTGAAGCTTTCTTT.

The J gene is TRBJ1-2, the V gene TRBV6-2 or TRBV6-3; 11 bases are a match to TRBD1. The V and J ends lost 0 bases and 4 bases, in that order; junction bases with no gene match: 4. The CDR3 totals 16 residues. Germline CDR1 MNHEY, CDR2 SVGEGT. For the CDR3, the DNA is TGTGCCAGCAGTTACTCCGGACAGGGGGCTAGCTATGGCTACACCTTC. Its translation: CASSYSGQGASYGYTF.

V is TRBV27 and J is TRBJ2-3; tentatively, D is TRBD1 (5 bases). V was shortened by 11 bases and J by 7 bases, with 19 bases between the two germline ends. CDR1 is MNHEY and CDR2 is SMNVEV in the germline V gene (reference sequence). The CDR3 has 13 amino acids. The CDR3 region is CASRDGPAYTQYF. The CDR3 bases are TGTGCCTCCAGGGATGGGCCGGCATATACGCAGTATTTT.

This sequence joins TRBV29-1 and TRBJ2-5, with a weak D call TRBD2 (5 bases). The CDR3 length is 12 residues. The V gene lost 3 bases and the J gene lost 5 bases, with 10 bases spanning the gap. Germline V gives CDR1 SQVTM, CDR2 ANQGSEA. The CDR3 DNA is TGCAGCGTTGACGCCGCGGGTGAGACCCAGTACTTC. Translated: CSVDAAGETQYF.

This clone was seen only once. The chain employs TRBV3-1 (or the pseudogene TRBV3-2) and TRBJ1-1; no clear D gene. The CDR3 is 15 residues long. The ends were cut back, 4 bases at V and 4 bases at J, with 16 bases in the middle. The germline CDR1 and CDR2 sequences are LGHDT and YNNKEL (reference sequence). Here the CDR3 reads CASSPQLAVATEAFF. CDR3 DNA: TGTGCCAGCAGCCCGCAACTGGCGGTGGCCACTGAAGCTTTCTTT.

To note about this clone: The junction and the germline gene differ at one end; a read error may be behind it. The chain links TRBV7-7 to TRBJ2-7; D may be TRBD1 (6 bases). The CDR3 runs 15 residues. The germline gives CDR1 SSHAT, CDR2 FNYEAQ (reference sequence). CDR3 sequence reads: CASSLEQGNTYEQYF. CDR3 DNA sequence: TGTGCTAGCAGCTTAGAACAGGGAAATACCTACGAGCAGTACTTC.

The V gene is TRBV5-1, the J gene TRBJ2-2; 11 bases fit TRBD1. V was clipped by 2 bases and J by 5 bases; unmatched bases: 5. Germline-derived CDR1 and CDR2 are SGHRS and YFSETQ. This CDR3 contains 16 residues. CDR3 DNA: TGCGCCAGCAGCTTAGGACAGGGGGCGAGGACCGGGGAGCTGTTTTTT. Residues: CASSLGQGARTGELFF.